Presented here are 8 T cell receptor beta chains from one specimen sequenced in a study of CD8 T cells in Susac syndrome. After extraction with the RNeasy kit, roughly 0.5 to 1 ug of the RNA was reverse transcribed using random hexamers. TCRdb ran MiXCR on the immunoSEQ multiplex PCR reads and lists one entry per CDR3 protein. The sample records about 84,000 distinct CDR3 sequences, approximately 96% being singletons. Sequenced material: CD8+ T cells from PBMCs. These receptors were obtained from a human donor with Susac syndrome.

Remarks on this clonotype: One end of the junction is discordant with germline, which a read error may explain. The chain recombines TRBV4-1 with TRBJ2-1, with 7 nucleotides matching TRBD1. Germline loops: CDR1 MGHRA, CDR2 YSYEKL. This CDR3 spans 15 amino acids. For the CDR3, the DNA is TGCGCCAGCAGCCAGCTCAAGACAGGGTCCAATGAACAGTTCTTC. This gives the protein CASSQLKTGSNEQFF.

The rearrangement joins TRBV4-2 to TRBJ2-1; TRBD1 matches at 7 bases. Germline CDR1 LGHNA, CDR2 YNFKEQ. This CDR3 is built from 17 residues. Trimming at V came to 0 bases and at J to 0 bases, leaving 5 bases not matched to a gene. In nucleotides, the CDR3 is TGTGCCAGCAGCCAAGAAGGGGGCTTGCTCTCCTACAATGAGCAGTTCTTC. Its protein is CASSQEGGLLSYNEQFF.

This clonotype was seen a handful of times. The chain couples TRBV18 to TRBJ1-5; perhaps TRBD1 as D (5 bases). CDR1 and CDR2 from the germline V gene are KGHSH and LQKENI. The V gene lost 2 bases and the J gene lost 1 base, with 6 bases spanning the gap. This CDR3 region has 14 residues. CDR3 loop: CASSPGDSNQPQHF. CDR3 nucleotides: TGTGCCAGCTCACCAGGGGACAGCAATCAGCCCCAGCATTTT.

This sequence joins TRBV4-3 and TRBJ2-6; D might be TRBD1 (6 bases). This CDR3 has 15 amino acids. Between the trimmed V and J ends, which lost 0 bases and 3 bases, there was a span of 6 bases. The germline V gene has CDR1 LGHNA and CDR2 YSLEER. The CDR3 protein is CASSQDRGGANVLTF. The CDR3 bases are TGCGCCAGCAGCCAAGACAGGGGTGGGGCCAACGTCCTGACTTTC.

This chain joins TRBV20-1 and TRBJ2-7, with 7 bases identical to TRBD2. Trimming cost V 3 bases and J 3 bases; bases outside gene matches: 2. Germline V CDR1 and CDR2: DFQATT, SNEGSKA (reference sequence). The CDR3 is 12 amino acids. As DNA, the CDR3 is TGCAGTGCTAGTGGCGGGGGCTACGAGCAGTACGTC. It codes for CSASGGGYEQYV.

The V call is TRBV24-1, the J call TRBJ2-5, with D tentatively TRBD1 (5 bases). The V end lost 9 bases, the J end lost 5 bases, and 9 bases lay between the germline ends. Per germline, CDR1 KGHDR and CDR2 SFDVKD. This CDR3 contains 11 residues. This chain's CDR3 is CATGAGETQYF. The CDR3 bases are TGTGCCACCGGGGCAGGTGAGACCCAGTACTTC.

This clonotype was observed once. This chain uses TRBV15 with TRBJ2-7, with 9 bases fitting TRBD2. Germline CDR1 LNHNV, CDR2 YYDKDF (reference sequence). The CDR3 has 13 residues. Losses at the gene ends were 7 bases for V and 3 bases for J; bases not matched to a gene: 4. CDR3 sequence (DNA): TGTGCCACCATTCTAGCGGGGATCTACGAGCAGTACTTC. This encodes CATILAGIYEQYF. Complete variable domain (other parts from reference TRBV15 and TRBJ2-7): DAMVIQNPRYQVTQFGKPVTLSCSQTLNHNVMYWYQQKSSQAPKLLFHYYDKDFNNEADTPDNFQSRRPNTSFCFLDIRSPGLGDTAMYLCATILAGIYEQYFGPGTRLTVT.

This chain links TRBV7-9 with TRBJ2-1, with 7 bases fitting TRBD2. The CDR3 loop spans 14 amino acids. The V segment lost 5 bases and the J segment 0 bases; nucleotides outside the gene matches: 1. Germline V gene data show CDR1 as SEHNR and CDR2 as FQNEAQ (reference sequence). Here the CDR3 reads CASSGTISYNEQFF. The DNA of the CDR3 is TGTGCCAGCAGCGGGACTATCTCCTACAATGAGCAGTTCTTC.